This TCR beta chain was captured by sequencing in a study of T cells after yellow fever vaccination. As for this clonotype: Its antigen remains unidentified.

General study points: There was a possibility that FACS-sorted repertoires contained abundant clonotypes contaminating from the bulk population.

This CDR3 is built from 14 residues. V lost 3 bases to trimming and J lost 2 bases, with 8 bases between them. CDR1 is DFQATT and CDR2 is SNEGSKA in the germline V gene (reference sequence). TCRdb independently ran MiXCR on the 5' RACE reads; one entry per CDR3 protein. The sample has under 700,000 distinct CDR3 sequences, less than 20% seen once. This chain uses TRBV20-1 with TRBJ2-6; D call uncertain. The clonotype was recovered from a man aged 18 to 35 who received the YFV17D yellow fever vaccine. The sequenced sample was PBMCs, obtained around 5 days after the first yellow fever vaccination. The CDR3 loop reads CSARRSAGANVLTF. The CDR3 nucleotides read TGCAGTGCTAGGAGGAGCGCTGGGGCCAACGTCCTGACTTTC.